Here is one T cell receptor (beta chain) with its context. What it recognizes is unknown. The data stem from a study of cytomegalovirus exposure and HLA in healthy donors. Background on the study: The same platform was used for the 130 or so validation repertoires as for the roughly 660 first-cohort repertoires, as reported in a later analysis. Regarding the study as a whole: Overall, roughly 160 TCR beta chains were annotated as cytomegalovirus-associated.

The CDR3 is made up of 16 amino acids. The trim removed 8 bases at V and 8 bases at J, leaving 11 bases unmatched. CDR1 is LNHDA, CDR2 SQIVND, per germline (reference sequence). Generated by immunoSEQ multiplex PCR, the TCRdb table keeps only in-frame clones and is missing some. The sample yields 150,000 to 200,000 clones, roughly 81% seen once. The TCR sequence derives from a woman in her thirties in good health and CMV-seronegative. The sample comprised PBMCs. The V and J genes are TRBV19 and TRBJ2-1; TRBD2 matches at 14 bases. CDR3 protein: CASGRPTSGRAYEQFF. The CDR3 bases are TGTGCCAGTGGGAGGCCGACTAGCGGGAGGGCATATGAGCAGTTCTTC. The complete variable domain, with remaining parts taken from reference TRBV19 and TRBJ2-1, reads DGGITQSPKYLFRKEGQNVTLSCEQNLNHDAMYWYRQDPGQGLRLIYYSQIVNDFQKGDIAEGYSVSREKKESFPLTVTSAQKNPTAFYLCASGRPTSGRAYEQFFGPGTRLTVL.